The 10 T cell receptor beta chains given below trace back to one sample, sequenced in a study of T cell responses to AZD1222 COVID-19 vaccine. Assay: immunoSEQ multiplex PCR; the TCRdb copy retains only in-frame clones and omits some. The sample lists about 130,000 clones; roughly 94% were seen once. The sequences come from peripheral blood, collected on day 0 of AZD1222 vaccination. These receptors originate from an adult in good health.

This clone was seen once. V gene TRBV4-1 combines with J gene TRBJ1-2; D unclear. V lost 1 base and J lost 4, with 10 bases in between. Per the germline V gene, CDR1 is MGHRA and CDR2 is YSYEKL. The CDR3 runs to 14 residues. CDR3 nucleotide sequence: TGCGCCAGCAGCCAAGCTCTACAGCTCTATGGCTACACCTTC. It specifies CASSQALQLYGYTF.

The CDR3: CASSQSAGISYEQYF. In DNA form, the CDR3 reads TGTGCCAGCAGCCAATCTGCAGGGATTTCCTACGAGCAGTACTTC. The chain combines TRBV3-1 (or the pseudogene TRBV3-2) with TRBJ2-7, with D perhaps matching TRBD1 (5 bases). CDR3 length: 15 amino acids. Trimming removed 2 bases from V and 1 base from J, with 12 bases in between. Germline loops: CDR1 LGHDT, CDR2 YNNKEL (reference sequence).

The chain has TRBV7-2 and TRBJ2-2, with 8 bases lining up with TRBD1. Losses at the gene ends were 1 base for V and 8 bases for J; bases not matched to a gene: 9. Germline V CDR1 and CDR2: SGHTA, FQGNSA. The CDR3 has 16 amino acids. DNA of the CDR3: TGTGCCAGCAGCTTAGACGCAGGGGGCGTTACGGGGGAGCTGTTTTTT. Translated: CASSLDAGGVTGELFF.

The chain carries TRBV4-1 and TRBJ1-3; the match to TRBD1 covers 9 bases. Trimming removed 4 bases from V and 0 bases from J; junction bases left unmatched: 4. The CDR3 totals 16 residues. The germline V gene has CDR1 MGHRA and CDR2 YSYEKL. The CDR3 is CASSRTGAPSGNTIYF. CDR3 DNA: TGCGCCAGCAGCCGGACAGGGGCACCCTCTGGAAACACCATATATTTT.

The rearrangement uses TRBV18 and TRBJ2-3; no reliable D call. Trimming left V 2 bases short and J 5 bases short, with 8 bases between. The CDR3 sequence is 13 residues long. Germline CDR1 KGHSH, CDR2 LQKENI. The CDR3: CASSPSIKDTQYF. CDR3 DNA sequence: TGTGCCAGCTCACCATCTATAAAAGATACGCAGTATTTT.

The chain links TRBV12-3 or TRBV12-4 to TRBJ1-4, with D tentatively TRBD1 (6 bases). The V gene lost 5 bases and the J gene lost 8 bases, with 12 bases spanning the gap. The CDR3 is 13 amino acids. CDR3 sequence (DNA): TGTGCCAGCAGTCTAATAGGGGGGGAAAAACTGTTTTTT. This sequence encodes CASSLIGGEKLFF.

Here the CDR3 reads CASSWGQGRETQYF. As DNA, the CDR3 is TGTGCCAGCAGTTGGGGACAGGGTCGAGAGACCCAGTACTTC. The rearrangement links TRBV6-5 to TRBJ2-5, with 9 bases matching TRBD1. The CDR3 covers 14 residues. Germline assignment: CDR1 MNHEY and CDR2 SVGAGI. V gave up 4 bases and J gave up 4 bases; unmatched junction bases: 4.

The CDR3 DNA is TGTGCCATCAGTGCGAAGAGCGGGTTTAGCAATCAGCCCCAGCATTTT. It yields the protein CAISAKSGFSNQPQHF. The rearrangement uses TRBV10-3 and TRBJ1-5, with D uncertain. V shed 4 bases and J shed 0 bases, with 13 bases lying between them. Germline CDR1 ENHRY, CDR2 SYGVKD. The CDR3 is 16 amino acids.

This clone is a singleton in its sample. The rearrangement uses TRBV5-1 and TRBJ1-2; TRBD1 matches 9 bases. Germline CDR1 SGHRS, CDR2 YFSETQ. V gave up 4 bases and J gave up 7 bases; unmatched junction bases: 11. This CDR3 comprises 15 residues. Here the CDR3 DNA reads TGCGCCAGCAGCCCGGCGGACAGGGGAGGAGCTGGCTACACCTTC. Its protein product is CASSPADRGGAGYTF.

CDR3 in amino acids: CASGRGDQPQHF. CDR3 coding DNA: TGTGCTAGTGGGCGGGGGGATCAGCCCCAGCATTTT. The chain couples TRBV12-5 to TRBJ1-5; TRBD1 might be the D (5 bases). The CDR3 runs 12 residues. Germline V gene data show CDR1 as LGHNT and CDR2 as FRNRAP. V lost 6 bases to trimming and J lost 5 bases, with 8 bases between them.